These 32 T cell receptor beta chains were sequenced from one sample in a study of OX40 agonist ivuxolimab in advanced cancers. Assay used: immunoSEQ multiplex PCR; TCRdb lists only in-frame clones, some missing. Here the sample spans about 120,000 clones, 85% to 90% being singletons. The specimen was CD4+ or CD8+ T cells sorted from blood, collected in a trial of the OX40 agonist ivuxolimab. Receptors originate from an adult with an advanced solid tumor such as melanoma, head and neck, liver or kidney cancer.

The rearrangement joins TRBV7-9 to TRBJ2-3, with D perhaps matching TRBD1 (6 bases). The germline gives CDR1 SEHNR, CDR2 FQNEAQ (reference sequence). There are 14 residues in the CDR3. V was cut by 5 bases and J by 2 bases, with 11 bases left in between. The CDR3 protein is CASSRDTNTDTQYF. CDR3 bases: TGTGCCAGCAGCAGGGACACCAACACAGATACGCAGTATTTT. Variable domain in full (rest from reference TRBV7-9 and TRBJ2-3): DTGVSQNPRHKITKRGQNVTFRCDPISEHNRLYWYRQTLGQGPEFLTYFQNEAQLEKSRLLSDRFSAERPKGSFSTLEIQRTEQGDSAMYLCASSRDTNTDTQYFGPGTRLTVL.

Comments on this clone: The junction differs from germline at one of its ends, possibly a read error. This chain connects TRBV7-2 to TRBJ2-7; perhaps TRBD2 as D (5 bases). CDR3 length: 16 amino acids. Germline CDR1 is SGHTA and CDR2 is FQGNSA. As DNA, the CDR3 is TGCGCCAGCAGCCAAGATAGAGGGCTAGCAGATCGCGAGCAGTACTTC. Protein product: CASSQDRGLADREQYF.

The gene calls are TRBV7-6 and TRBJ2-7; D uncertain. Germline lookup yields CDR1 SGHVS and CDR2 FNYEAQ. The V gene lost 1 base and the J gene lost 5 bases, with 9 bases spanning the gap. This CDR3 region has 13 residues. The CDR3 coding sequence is TGTGCCAGCAGCTTAGGAGAGGCAAACGAGCAGTACTTC. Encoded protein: CASSLGEANEQYF.

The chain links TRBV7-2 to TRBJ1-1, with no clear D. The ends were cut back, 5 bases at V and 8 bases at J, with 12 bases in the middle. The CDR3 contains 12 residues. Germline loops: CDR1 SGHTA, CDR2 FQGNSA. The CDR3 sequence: CASSERRGEAFF. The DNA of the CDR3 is TGTGCCAGCAGCGAAAGGCGGGGAGAAGCTTTCTTT.

As DNA, the CDR3 is TGTGCCAGCAGCTTAATCTATGGCTACACCTTC. Protein sequence: CASSLIYGYTF. The rearrangement joins TRBV7-9 to TRBJ1-2, with no clear D. V lost 2 bases to trimming and J lost 4 bases, with 2 bases between them. The CDR3 consists of 11 residues. Germline assignment: CDR1 SEHNR and CDR2 FQNEAQ (reference sequence). Together with reference TRBV7-9 and TRBJ1-2, the CDR3 gives the full variable domain: DTGVSQNPRHKITKRGQNVTFRCDPISEHNRLYWYRQTLGQGPEFLTYFQNEAQLEKSRLLSDRFSAERPKGSFSTLEIQRTEQGDSAMYLCASSLIYGYTFGSGTRLTVV.

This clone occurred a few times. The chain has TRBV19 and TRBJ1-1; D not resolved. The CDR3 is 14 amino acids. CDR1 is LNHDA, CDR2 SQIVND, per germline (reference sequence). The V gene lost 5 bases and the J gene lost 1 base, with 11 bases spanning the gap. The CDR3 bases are TGTGCCAGTAGTCTACAGTTGGCGAACACTGAAGCTTTCTTT. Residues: CASSLQLANTEAFF.

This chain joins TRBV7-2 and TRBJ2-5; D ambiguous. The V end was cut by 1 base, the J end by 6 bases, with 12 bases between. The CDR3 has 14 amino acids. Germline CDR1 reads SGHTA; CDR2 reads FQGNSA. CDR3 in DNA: TGTGCCAGCAGCTTAGGGTCACCCCCAAAGACCCAGTACTTC. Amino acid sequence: CASSLGSPPKTQYF.

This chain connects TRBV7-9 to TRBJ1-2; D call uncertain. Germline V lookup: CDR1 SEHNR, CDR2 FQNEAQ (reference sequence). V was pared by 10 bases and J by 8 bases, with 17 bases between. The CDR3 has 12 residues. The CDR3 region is CAIFEWGKGYTF. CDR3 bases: TGTGCCATCTTTGAATGGGGAAAGGGCTACACCTTC.

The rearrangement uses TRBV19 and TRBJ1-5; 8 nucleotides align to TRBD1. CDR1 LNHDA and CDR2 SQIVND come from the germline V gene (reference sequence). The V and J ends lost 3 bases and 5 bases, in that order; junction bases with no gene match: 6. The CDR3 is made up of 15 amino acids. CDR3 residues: CASSIQGARDQPQHF. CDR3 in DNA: TGTGCCAGTAGTATCCAGGGGGCACGAGATCAGCCCCAGCATTTT. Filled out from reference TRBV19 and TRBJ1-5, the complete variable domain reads DGGITQSPKYLFRKEGQNVTLSCEQNLNHDAMYWYRQDPGQGLRLIYYSQIVNDFQKGDIAEGYSVSREKKESFPLTVTSAQKNPTAFYLCASSIQGARDQPQHFGDGTRLSIL.

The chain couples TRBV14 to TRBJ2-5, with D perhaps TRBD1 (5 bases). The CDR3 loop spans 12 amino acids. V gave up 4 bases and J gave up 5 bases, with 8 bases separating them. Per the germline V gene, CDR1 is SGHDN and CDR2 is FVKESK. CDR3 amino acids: CASSLGVETQYF. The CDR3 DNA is TGTGCCAGCAGCCTAGGGGTGGAGACCCAGTACTTC.

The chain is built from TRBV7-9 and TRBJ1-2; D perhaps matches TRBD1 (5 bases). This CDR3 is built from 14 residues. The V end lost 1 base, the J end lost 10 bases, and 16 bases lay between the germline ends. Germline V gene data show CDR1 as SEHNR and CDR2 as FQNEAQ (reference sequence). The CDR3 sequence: CASSLEQVASTYTF. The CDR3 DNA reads TGTGCCAGCAGCTTAGAACAGGTCGCATCGACCTACACCTTC.

In DNA, the CDR3 is TGTGCCAGCAGCAGAACTAGCACTAGCACAGATACGCAGTATTTT. Translated: CASSRTSTSTDTQYF. V is TRBV11-1 and J is TRBJ2-3; D might be TRBD2 (6 bases). The V end lost 5 bases, the J end lost 0 bases, and 12 bases lay between the germline ends. This CDR3 is built from 15 residues. The germline V gene has CDR1 SGHAT and CDR2 FQDESV (reference sequence).

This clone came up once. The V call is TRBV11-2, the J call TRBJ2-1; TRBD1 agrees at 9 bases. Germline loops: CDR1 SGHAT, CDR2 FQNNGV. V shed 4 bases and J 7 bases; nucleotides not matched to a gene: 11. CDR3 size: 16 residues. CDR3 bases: TGTGCCAGCAGCTCCGGACAGGGGAAGAATAGGAATGAGCAGTTCTTC. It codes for CASSSGQGKNRNEQFF. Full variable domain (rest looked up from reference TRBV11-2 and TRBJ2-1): EAGVAQSPRYKIIEKRQSVAFWCNPISGHATLYWYQQILGQGPKLLIQFQNNGVVDDSQLPKDRFSAERLKGVDSTLKIQPAKLEDSAVYLCASSSGQGKNRNEQFFGPGTRLTVL.

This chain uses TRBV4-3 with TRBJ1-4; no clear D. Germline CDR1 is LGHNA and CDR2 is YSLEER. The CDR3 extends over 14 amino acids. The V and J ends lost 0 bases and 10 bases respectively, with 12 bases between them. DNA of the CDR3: TGCGCCAGCAGCCAAGATTCCGAATTGGGAAAACTGTTTTTT. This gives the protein CASSQDSELGKLFF.

The CDR3 region has the DNA TGCGCCAGCAACGCCGGGACGGTCTCCTACGAGCAGTACTTC. Translating gives CASNAGTVSYEQYF. The chain couples TRBV10-2 to TRBJ2-7; the D gene could be TRBD1 or TRBD2 (5 bases each). The CDR3 has 14 amino acids. Trimming removed 7 bases from V and 0 bases from J, with 13 bases in between. CDR1 is WSHSY and CDR2 is SAAADI in the germline V gene.

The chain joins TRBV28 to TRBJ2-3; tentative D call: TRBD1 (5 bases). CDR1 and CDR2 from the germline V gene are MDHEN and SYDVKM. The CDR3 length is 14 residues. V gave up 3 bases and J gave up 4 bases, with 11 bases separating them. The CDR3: CASSFSQGADTQYF. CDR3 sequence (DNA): TGTGCCAGCAGTTTCTCGCAGGGCGCAGATACGCAGTATTTT. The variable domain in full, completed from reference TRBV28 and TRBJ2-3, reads DVKVTQSSRYLVKRTGEKVFLECVQDMDHENMFWYRQDPGLGLRLIYFSYDVKMKEKGDIPEGYSVSREKKERFSLILESASTNQTSMYLCASSFSQGADTQYFGPGTRLTVL.

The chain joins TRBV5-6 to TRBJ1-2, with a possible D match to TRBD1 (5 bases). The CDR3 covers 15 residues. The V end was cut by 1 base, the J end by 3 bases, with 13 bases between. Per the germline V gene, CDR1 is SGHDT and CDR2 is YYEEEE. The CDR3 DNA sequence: TGTGCCAGCAGCTTGATCGGGGGATGGGACTATGGCTACACCTTC. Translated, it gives CASSLIGGWDYGYTF.

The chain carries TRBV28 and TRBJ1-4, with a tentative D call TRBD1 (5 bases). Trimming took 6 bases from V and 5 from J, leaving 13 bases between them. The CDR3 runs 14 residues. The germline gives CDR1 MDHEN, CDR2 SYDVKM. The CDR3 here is CASRDAGWNEKLFF. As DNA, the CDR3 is TGTGCCAGCAGGGATGCAGGGTGGAATGAAAAACTGTTTTTT. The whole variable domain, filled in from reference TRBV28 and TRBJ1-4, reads DVKVTQSSRYLVKRTGEKVFLECVQDMDHENMFWYRQDPGLGLRLIYFSYDVKMKEKGDIPEGYSVSREKKERFSLILESASTNQTSMYLCASRDAGWNEKLFFGSGTQLSVL.

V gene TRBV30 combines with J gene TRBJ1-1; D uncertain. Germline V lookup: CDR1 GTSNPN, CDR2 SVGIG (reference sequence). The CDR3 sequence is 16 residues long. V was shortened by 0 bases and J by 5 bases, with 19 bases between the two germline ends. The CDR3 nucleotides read TGTGCCTGGAGTGTAAAGGACTCCTGGGGAAGTACTGAAGCTTTCTTT. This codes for CAWSVKDSWGSTEAFF.

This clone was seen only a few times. The CDR3 sequence is CASSPTGASEAFF. In DNA, the CDR3 is TGTGCCAGCTCACCGACAGGGGCTAGTGAAGCTTTCTTT. This chain links TRBV18 with TRBJ1-1; 8 nucleotides line up with TRBD1. This CDR3 region has 13 residues. CDR1 and CDR2 (germline): KGHSH, LQKENI. The V segment lost 3 bases and the J segment 7 bases; nucleotides outside the gene matches: 4.

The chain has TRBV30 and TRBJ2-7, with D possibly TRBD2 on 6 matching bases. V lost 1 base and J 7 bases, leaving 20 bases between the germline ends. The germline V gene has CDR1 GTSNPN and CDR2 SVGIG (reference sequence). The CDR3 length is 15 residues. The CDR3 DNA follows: TGTGCCTGGAGTGGGAGGGGCCTGCTGAGGGGTGAGCAGTACTTC. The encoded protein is CAWSGRGLLRGEQYF.

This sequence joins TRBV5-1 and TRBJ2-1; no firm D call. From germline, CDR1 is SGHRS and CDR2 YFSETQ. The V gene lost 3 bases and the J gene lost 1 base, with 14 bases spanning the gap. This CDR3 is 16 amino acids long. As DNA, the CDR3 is TGCGCCAGCAGCTCCACAAGTAGCCCGTCCTACAATGAGCAGTTCTTC. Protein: CASSSTSSPSYNEQFF.

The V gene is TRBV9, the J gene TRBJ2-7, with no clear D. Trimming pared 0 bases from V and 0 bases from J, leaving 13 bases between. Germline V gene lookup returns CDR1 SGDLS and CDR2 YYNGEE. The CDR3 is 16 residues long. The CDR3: CASSVGTAGISYEQYF. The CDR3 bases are TGTGCCAGCAGCGTAGGAACGGCAGGTATCTCCTACGAGCAGTACTTC.

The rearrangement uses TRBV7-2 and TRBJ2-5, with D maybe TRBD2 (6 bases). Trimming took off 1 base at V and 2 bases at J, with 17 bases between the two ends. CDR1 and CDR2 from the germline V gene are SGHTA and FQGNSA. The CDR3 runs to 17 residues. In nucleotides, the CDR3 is TGTGCCAGCAGCTTAGGACAAACTAGCTCCCCGCAAGAGACCCAGTACTTC. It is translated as CASSLGQTSSPQETQYF.

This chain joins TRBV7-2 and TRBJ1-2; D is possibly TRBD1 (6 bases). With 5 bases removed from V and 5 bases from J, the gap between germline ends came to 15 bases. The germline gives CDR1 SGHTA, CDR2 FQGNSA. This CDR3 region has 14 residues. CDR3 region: CASSPKEGGYGYTF. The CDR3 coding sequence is TGTGCCAGCAGCCCAAAGGAAGGGGGATATGGCTACACCTTC.

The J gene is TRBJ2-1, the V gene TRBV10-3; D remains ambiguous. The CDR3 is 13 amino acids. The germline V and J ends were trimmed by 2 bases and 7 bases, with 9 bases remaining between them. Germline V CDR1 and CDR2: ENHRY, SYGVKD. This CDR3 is CAISEPPRNEQFF. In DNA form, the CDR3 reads TGTGCCATCAGTGAGCCCCCCCGAAATGAGCAGTTCTTC.

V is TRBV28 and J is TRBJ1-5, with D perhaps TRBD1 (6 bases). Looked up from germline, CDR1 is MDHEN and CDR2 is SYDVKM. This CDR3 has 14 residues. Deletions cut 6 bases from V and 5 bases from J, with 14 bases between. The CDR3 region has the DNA TGTGCCAGCAGCTTACACGGGGGGCATCAGCCCCAGCATTTT. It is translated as CASSLHGGHQPQHF.

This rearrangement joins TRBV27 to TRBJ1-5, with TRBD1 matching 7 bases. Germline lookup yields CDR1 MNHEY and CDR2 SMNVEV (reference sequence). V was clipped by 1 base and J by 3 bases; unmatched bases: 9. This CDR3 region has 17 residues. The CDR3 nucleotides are TGTGCCAGCAGTTTATGGGGATTGACAGGGTACAATCAGCCCCAGCATTTT. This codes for CASSLWGLTGYNQPQHF.

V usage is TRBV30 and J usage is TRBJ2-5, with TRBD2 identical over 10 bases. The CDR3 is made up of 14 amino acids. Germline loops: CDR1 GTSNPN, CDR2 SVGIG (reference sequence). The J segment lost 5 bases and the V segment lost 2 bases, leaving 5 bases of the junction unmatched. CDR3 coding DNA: TGTGCCTGGAGTCAAGCGGGGGGGCCCGAGACCCAGTACTTC. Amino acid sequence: CAWSQAGGPETQYF.

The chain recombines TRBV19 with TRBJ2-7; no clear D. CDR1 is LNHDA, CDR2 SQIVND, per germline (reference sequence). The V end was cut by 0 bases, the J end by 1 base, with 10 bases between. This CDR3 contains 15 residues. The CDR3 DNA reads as TGTGCCAGTAGTATAGAAGGCAGGTCTTCCTACGAGCAGTACTTC. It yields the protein CASSIEGRSSYEQYF.

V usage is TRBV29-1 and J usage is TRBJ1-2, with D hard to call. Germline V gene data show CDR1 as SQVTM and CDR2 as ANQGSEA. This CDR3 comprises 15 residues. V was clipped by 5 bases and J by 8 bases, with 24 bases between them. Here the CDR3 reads CSVPEPPVSNGGYTF. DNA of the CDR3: TGCAGCGTTCCCGAGCCTCCAGTCTCCAATGGCGGCTACACCTTC.

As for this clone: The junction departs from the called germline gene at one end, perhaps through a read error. The CDR3 loop is CASRDRFGTTDPQYF. The CDR3 nucleotides are TGTGCCAGCAGAGACAGGTTTGGGACCACAGATCCGCAGTATTTT. The chain has TRBV28 and TRBJ2-3; possibly TRBD1 for D (6 bases). Germline values: CDR1 MDHEN, CDR2 SYDVKM. This CDR3 region has 15 residues.